This T cell receptor (beta chain) was sequenced for a study of T cells in Graves' hyperthyroidism and ophthalmopathy (dated by TCRdb to between 2018 and 2020). General notes on the study: Peripheral blood samples were taken at initial diagnosis, before any treatment was given. To identify TCR V-J signatures that set the groups apart, the researchers used a discovery cohort of 90 to 100 patients, made up of approximately 43 with Graves' ophthalmopathy and about 60 with stable Graves' hyperthyroidism. An independent validation cohort of 18 to 20 hyperthyroidism patients and more than 15 patients who later progressed to ophthalmopathy tested prospective prediction of ophthalmopathy. The roughly 91 discovery patients were randomly divided into training and test sets at a 7:3 ratio. In addition, the study compared T-cell repertoires in thyroid tissue and in blood from several Graves' hyperthyroidism patients. Once sampling was done, hyperthyroidism patients were given methimazole at a starting dose of 30 mg daily, whereas ophthalmopathy patients were given high-dose intravenous methylprednisolone. According to the paper, TCR Vbeta CDR3 sequencing was carried out on 135 peripheral blood samples, which came from under 50 ophthalmopathy, 70 to 80 hyperthyroidism and about 17 progressor patients. Beyond this particular receptor, the publication reports: In cross-validation, a model built on a 13 V-J signature told ophthalmopathy apart from stable hyperthyroidism with over 85% sensitivity and around 81% specificity, and in testing the same model reached 80%/75%. No statistical method was used to fix the sample size in advance, and group allocation was not hidden from the investigators. Most expanded thyroid clonotypes (frequency above 0.001) were also found in blood, which suggests that blood repertoires may mirror thyroid immune responses. During validation, the model predicted progression to ophthalmopathy a median of roughly 7.1 months ahead of onset, with more than 55% sensitivity and almost 75% specificity.

Ophthalmopathy patients had moderately to severely active disease, with a Clinical Activity Score of 3 or more, a NOSPECS grade of 4 or more, and a disease duration of less than 3 months. Any patient with an uncontrolled infection, another autoimmune disease, pregnancy or lactation was excluded. Diagnoses were established on the basis of clinical symptoms, serum thyroxine and TRAb, thyroid ultrasound, and orbital computed tomography. PBMCs were isolated from around 10 ml of fresh peripheral blood by Ficoll-Paque density gradient centrifugation. Total RNA was extracted using Trizol reagent, and RNA quality was assessed on an Agilent 2100 Bioanalyzer. Comments on this clonotype: Its antigen is currently not known. Per-nucleotide qualities are absent, and no much larger clonotype sits a single base away.

Amplification of TCR beta CDR3 regions was carried out from RNA transcripts. The first round of RT-PCR for the TCR CDR3 was performed with the HTBI primer set and the Qiagen OneStep RT-PCR kit. Libraries were constructed in a second round of multiplex PCR, after which size selection and purification were performed. The libraries were sequenced on an Illumina HiSeq2000 using paired-end 100 bp reads. The paper's data handling went like this. SOAPnuke was used to process the raw data, throwing out any read that contained adapters or uncalled bases, had a mean Phred below 15, or lacked an exact constant-primer or identifier match. COPE v1.2.5 was used to merge high-quality paired reads, and clonotypes were defined as unique nucleotide sequences. Clonotypes were aligned to IMGT TRBV, TRBD and TRBJ reference segments using MiTCR v1.1. Only V-J combinations with frequency above 0.0001, covering 99% to 99.2% of repertoires, were analysed. The TCS score was defined as the ratio of F50 (clonal expansion) to E x V (chaos), calculated using BLOSUM62-based TCRdist between CDR3 peptides within each V-J. Welch's t-statistics and random forest reduced around 510 V-J features to 10 to 15, which were used in a naive Bayes classifier (R e1071). TCRdb passed the public sequencing reads through fastp at Q25 and MiXCR, retaining productive beta sequences. CDR3 protein duplicates are merged, each entry listing the most common genes and DNA. The V and J calls reflect TCRdb's pipeline rather than the authors' work. The sample contains 600,000 to 650,000 distinct CDR3 sequences, more than 20% of them found a single time. The leading ten clones occupy under 35% of the sample.

The V end loses 6 bases and the J end loses 5 bases, and a stretch of 10 bases separates them. Measured from the cysteine to the phenylalanine, the CDR3 is 11 residues long. This entry keeps only the CDR3 DNA: 33 bases, framed from base 1. From a lookup of the germline V gene, CDR1 and CDR2 are SQVTM and ANQGSEA. The V and J genes are TRBV29-1 and TRBJ2-5; the D gene cannot be resolved reliably. The sequence was obtained from a man younger than 45 with Graves' ophthalmopathy. Sample: blood. The nucleotides read TGCAGCGTCCCCTTTAGGGAGACCCAGTACTTC. Its protein is CSVPFRETQYF.